This T cell receptor (beta chain) was documented in a study of cytomegalovirus exposure and HLA in healthy donors (dated 2017 in TCRdb). Notes on the research overall: An earlier analysis of approximately 600 of the donors reported more than 250 Gb of sequence data and some 120 million unique TCR beta sequences from approximately 180 million T cells. Around 300 gigabases of sequencing data and approximately 85 million unique TCR sequences were included in an early release covering about 620 HLA-typed donors. The genetic ancestry cluster associated with self-reported Caucasian donors included roughly 84% of the roughly 400 genotyped donors. The aim of the study was to test whether cataloging public T cell receptors could identify signatures of past pathogen exposure. Using immunosequencing, the study profiled T cell repertoires from fewer than 700 subjects and related those repertoires to cytomegalovirus serostatus. In addition to the first cohort of 666 subjects, a separate validation cohort of 120 different subjects was used. High-throughput TCR immunosequencing, statistical association of individual TCRs with disease status, and machine learning were combined to predict cytomegalovirus infection status. A later analysis re-analyzed previously published TCR beta repertoires from 600 to 850 donors and added high-resolution HLA genotyping to study TCR occurrence patterns. In the later analysis, no new phenotypic data were used to find candidate immune exposures; instead, reliance was placed on TCR beta sequences and their occurrence across donors. An earlier analysis of fewer than 700 of the donors applied high-throughput TCR beta sequencing to assess whether each TCR beta V gene segment acted as functional or pseudogenic. Donor age, sex, ethnicity and CMV serostatus were compiled together with the repertoire data. A later genetic analysis took genome-wide SNP genotypes for about 60% of the roughly 670 donors and used that subset as a discovery cohort. Every repertoire in the discovery cohort had been generated on one and the same sequencing platform. HLA typing covered class I and class II loci at four-digit resolution. The number of typed donors differed by locus: roughly 629-640 for A, B, C, DRB1 and DQB1; 500 to 550 for DQA1; 606 for DPA1; and 400 to 480 for DPB1. Four or five DR-DQ haplotypes were handled as single units for association and clustering, since linkage in the cohort was strong. Among 398 genotyped donors of the cohort, an average of around 240,000 unique TCR beta nucleotide sequences were sequenced per donor, about a sixth of them non-productive. Study-level results and caveats: Assigning TCR associations to individual alleles was difficult when HLA alleles, especially DR and DQ, strongly co-occurred. The presence/absence analyses assumed that sequencing depth was roughly uniform across donors, and that assumption may not be true. In vitro tests confirmed that three of the cytomegalovirus-associated TCR beta chains recognize cytomegalovirus antigens. At a false discovery rate of 0.05, a later analysis linked 16,000 or so TCR beta sequences to specific HLA alleles. A later analysis found that TCR association rates varied across HLA loci, with DRB1 alleles showing the most associated TCRs and HLA-C alleles the fewest. CMV serostatus was the only immune exposure information available for the cohort. In a later analysis, HLA-associated TCR beta chains showed more clonal expansion and lower generation probabilities than non-associated chains that were equally common. V-gene and J-gene trimming of TCR beta chains was associated with a missense DCLRE1C variant in a later genetic analysis, and the association was replicated in an independent cohort. A further reported finding was that TCR beta sequences accurately predicted the HLA-A and HLA-B alleles for most subjects in the first cohort. Several of the top co-occurrence clusters appeared to be linked to parvovirus B19, influenza, CMV and Epstein-Barr virus, according to a later analysis. Because the 87-base-pair reads could not distinguish some IMGT-functional V segments, including TRBV6-2 and TRBV6-3, those segments were excluded. While some public TCRs were present in many individuals, most TCR sequences turned up only very rarely across donors. Because counts were too low, some 16 rarely observed V segments, including chromosome 9 orphons, were excluded from the earlier analysis of 587 of the donors. Correlated functional status among segregating V segments might be attributable to linkage disequilibrium, but an unknown experimental factor could not be ruled out. In this cohort, only TCR beta chains were sequenced, and detectable features were limited by the absence of alpha or paired-chain data. In an earlier analysis of roughly 500 of the donors, most TCR beta V segments appeared in productive rearrangements about 87% or about 30% of the time, broadly matching IMGT annotations. In both the original and validation cohorts, the classifier was reported to diagnose cytomegalovirus status with high specificity and sensitivity. A later analysis found that most CMV-associated TCR beta chains appeared HLA-restricted, with HLA associations seemingly driven largely by CMV exposure. In a later genetic analysis, fewer N-insertions in productive TCRs were reported among donors in an Asian-associated ancestry cluster than the roughly 710-donor mean. In the study, around 150 TCR beta chains were listed as associated with cytomegalovirus. The sequencing pipeline was judged likely to have produced a cluster of highly shared sequence variants as a technical artifact. Because some donors lacked HLA typing at each locus, the association tests relied only on the typed subset. According to the authors, the approach could potentially be generalized to other disease states and immunological phenotypes.

Library preparation used the immunoSEQ multiplex PCR assay. The multiplex PCR relied on a mix of 60 forward primers for TCR Vbeta segments and 13 reverse primers for TCR Jbeta segments. A multiplex PCR assay on genomic DNA amplified the CDR3 region of rearranged TCR beta genes. The Illumina HiSeq System was used to sequence the amplified TCR beta libraries as 87-base-pair reads. For the original study's pipeline: A later analysis counted approximately 76 million unique TCR beta chains across the 500 to 850 repertoires, and roughly 10 million of these chains were shared by at least two donors. To remove PCR and sequencing errors, raw reads were error-corrected and collapsed into unique sequences using a nearest-neighbor algorithm that merged closely related sequences. CDR3 sequences were aligned to IMGT reference sequences to assign V, D and J gene segments. For a sequence to be retained, a match of at least six nucleotides to both a V gene segment and a J gene segment was required. Rearrangements were classified as productive when the CDR3 lacked stop codons and remained in frame with V and J, and all other rearrangements were classified as non-productive. Following IMGT convention, CDR3 was defined as the stretch from the second conserved V-encoded cysteine up to the conserved J-encoded phenylalanine. The earlier analysis of about 620 of the donors excluded sequences that lacked an unambiguous match to a single V gene segment. An earlier analysis of just under 600 of the donors called V segments functional above 56.7% productive rearrangements and segregating when the between-donor standard deviation exceeded 5%. A statistical classification framework was built for diagnosing cytomegalovirus status from the catalog of TCR beta chain sequences. In a later analysis, TCR nucleotide sequences were compared against IMGT/GENE-DB human TR gene sequences so that V and J genes could be assigned. A later analysis assigned CDR3 sequences and most-parsimonious VDJ recombination scenarios with the TCRdist pipeline. In a later analysis, each TCR beta chain was defined by its CDR3 amino acid sequence together with its V-gene family, and reads lacking a unique V-gene family were excluded. A later analysis removed several hundred highly shared, low-generation-probability nucleotide sequences to deal with suspected cross-contamination and a sequencing artifact. A later analysis calculated a clonal expansion index for each public chain from normalized within-repertoire ranks of inferred template counts. A later analysis computed generation probabilities with a VDJ recombination model fitted to out-of-frame rearrangements, and checked the results against IGoR. In a later analysis, TCR-TCR, TCR-HLA and TCR-CMV co-occurrence was scored with hypergeometric tests, and a repertoire-size bias correction was applied to TCR pairs. False discovery rates were estimated in a later analysis by permuting HLA or CMV assignments 20 times. In a later analysis, co-occurring TCRs were grouped using DBSCAN, and TCRdist sequence similarity was added for clustering within HLA-allele-positive subsets. Repertoires with fewer than 30,000 or more than 120,000 public chains were left out of co-occurrence clustering, as were about 5 repertoires with anomalous nucleotide sharing. Here the immuneACCESS table is served through TCRdb, limited to in-frame sequences with V and J called. Missing clones are a known gap in these copies; in checked studies unresolved V genes cover under half, and the rest lacks a known reason. V, J and clone size reflect that table, while D and trimming were determined from the DNA. The sample includes over 200,000 clones, with 70% to 85% observed a single time. Of the sample, 0.55% to 0.7% is held by the ten largest clones.

The CDR3 covers 13 residues, taking in both the cysteine and the phenylalanine. CDR3 DNA is the only sequence kept; it has 39 bases, read in frame from the first base. For CDR1 and CDR2, the germline V gene lists MDHEN and SYDVKM. In total, roughly 710 healthy bone marrow donors made up the cohort. Cohort members were all nominally healthy when sampled, although unrecorded immune exposures were likely present. The donor was CMV seronegative and was included in the group of several hundred seronegative cohort members. A peripheral blood sample was provided by each donor, and peripheral blood mononuclear cells were used for TCR beta sequencing. Genomic DNA was extracted from the blood cell samples with the Qiagen DNeasy Blood Extraction Kit. Note on this clone: There is no known antigen for this receptor. Nothing much larger sits one base from this clone, and base qualities are not available.

The sequence was obtained from a woman aged 40 to 49 in good health and CMV-seronegative. The sequencing input was PBMCs. The chain couples TRBV28 to TRBJ2-5; a tentative D match to TRBD2 spans 7 bases. Near its end, the DNA agrees better with TRBJ2-7, so the J call may be wrong. The bases read TGTGCCAGTATCGGGGGGCGGTTCTACGAGCAGTACTTC. It codes for CASIGGRFYEQYF.